Below are 31 T cell receptor beta chains sequenced from a single sample in a study of T-cell reconstitution after alpha-beta-depleted transplantation in children. As it was prepared, the TCRbeta library received unique molecular identifiers. A single record per CDR3 protein comes from TCRdb applying MiXCR to the PCR reads. This table has approximately 500,000 distinct CDR3 sequences, over 9.5% appearing once. The source material was PBMCs, sampled before TCRalphabeta/CD19-depleted stem cell transplant. The receptors were sampled from a child aged 2 to 10 with inherited bone marrow failure, due to receive a stem cell transplant.

There are many counts of this clonotype. This chain connects TRBV29-1 to TRBJ2-5; TRBD1 is a possible D gene (5 bases). The CDR3 is 14 amino acids. V lost 6 bases, J lost 5 bases, and 19 bases lay in between. Germline lookup yields CDR1 SQVTM and CDR2 ANQGSEA. CDR3 region: CSVGSGHSGETQYF. CDR3 DNA: TGCAGCGTGGGCTCCGGACACTCAGGGGAGACCCAGTACTTC.

This clonotype was seen ten or more times. The chain employs TRBV29-1 and TRBJ1-2, with 12 bases aligning to TRBD1. This CDR3 has 13 amino acids. Germline V gene sequence: CDR1 SQVTM, CDR2 ANQGSEA. Trimming took 4 bases from V and 7 from J; bases not matched to a gene: 4. Written as DNA, the CDR3 is TGCAGCGTTGGGGGACAGGGGGCCGGTGGCTACACCTTC. Encoded protein: CSVGGQGAGGYTF.

The table lists this clonotype with many counts. The V gene is TRBV10-3, the J gene TRBJ2-7; 8 bases agree with TRBD1. Germline V lookup: CDR1 ENHRY, CDR2 SYGVKD. CDR3 length: 14 residues. J gave up 7 bases and V 2 bases, and 7 bases lay outside the gene matches. The CDR3 coding sequence is TGTGCCATCAGTGAGCCCCGGACAGGGAGGGAGCAGTACTTC. It is translated as CAISEPRTGREQYF.

J is TRBJ2-1 and V is TRBV20-1; tentatively, D is TRBD2 (6 bases). The CDR3 consists of 14 residues. Germline-derived CDR1 and CDR2 are DFQATT and SNEGSKA (reference sequence). V lost 5 bases to trimming and J lost 3 bases, with 14 bases between them. The CDR3: CSAGKRALYNEQFF. The CDR3 DNA is TGCAGTGCTGGGAAGCGGGCCCTCTACAATGAGCAGTTCTTC.

This clonotype appeared a few times. The chain is built from TRBV7-2 and TRBJ1-1; no firm D call. Trimming took 2 bases from V and 4 from J, leaving 20 bases between them. The V gene's germline CDR1 is SGHTA and CDR2 FQGNSA. This CDR3 region has 17 residues. The CDR3 DNA reads as TGTGCCAGCAGCTTAAGGAGGGCCGTGAGTGGAGGCACTGAAGCTTTCTTT. Its translation is CASSLRRAVSGGTEAFF. Full variable domain (outside the CDR3, taken from reference TRBV7-2 and TRBJ1-1): GAGVSQSPSNKVTEKGKDVELRCDPISGHTALYWYRQSLGQGLEFLIYFQGNSAPDKSGLPSDRFSAERTGGSVSTLTIQRTQQEDSAVYLCASSLRRAVSGGTEAFFGQGTRLTVV.

This clonotype was counted many times. The chain carries TRBV9 and TRBJ2-2; 13 bases map to TRBD2. The CDR3 covers 17 residues. The germline V gene encodes CDR1 SGDLS and CDR2 YYNGEE. V lost 2 bases, J lost 7 bases, and 8 bases stayed unmatched. CDR3 sequence (DNA): TGTGCCAGCAGCGTTCGGACTAGCGGGAGTATGCACGGGGAGCTGTTTTTT. This encodes CASSVRTSGSMHGELFF.

This clonotype showed up just a few times. The CDR3 sequence: CASSTGTSGSSYNEQFF. Written as DNA, the CDR3 is TGTGCCAGCAGCACGGGGACTAGCGGGAGTTCCTACAATGAGCAGTTCTTC. The rearrangement joins TRBV7-2 to TRBJ2-1; 14 bases map to TRBD2. CDR3 length: 17 residues. Germline V gene lookup returns CDR1 SGHTA and CDR2 FQGNSA. V dropped 5 bases and J dropped 1; count of bases not matched to a gene: 4.

There are a few counts of this clonotype. The chain employs TRBV2 and TRBJ2-2; a weak D match, TRBD2 (5 bases). The germline V gene encodes CDR1 SNHLY and CDR2 FYNNEI. The CDR3 totals 12 residues. Trimming removed 7 bases at V and 3 bases at J, with 6 bases between. This CDR3 reads CASTGYTGELFF. In nucleotides, the CDR3 is TGTGCCAGCACGGGGTACACCGGGGAGCTGTTTTTT. Using reference TRBV2 and TRBJ2-2 for the parts outside the CDR3, the full variable domain is EPEVTQTPSHQVTQMGQEVILRCVPISNHLYFYWYRQILGQKVEFLVSFYNNEISEKSEIFDDQFSVERPDGSNFTLKIRSTKLEDSAMYFCASTGYTGELFFGEGSRLTVL.

The chain employs TRBV10-3 and TRBJ2-5; no clear D gene. V was cut by 5 bases and J by 1 base, with 11 bases left in between. The length of the CDR3 is 14 residues. Germline V lookup: CDR1 ENHRY, CDR2 SYGVKD. The CDR3 protein is CAISQSLGQETQYF. CDR3 in DNA: TGTGCCATCAGTCAGAGCCTGGGCCAAGAGACCCAGTACTTC.

The V and J genes are TRBV12-3 or TRBV12-4 and TRBJ1-2, with a possible D match to TRBD1 (6 bases). The CDR3 consists of 15 residues. The V end lost 4 bases, the J end lost 6 bases, and 18 bases lay between the germline ends. The CDR3, as DNA: TGTGCCAGCAGTTCATCGGACAGCCGATTTGATGGCTACACCTTC. It encodes CASSSSDSRFDGYTF.

In its sample, this clonotype was seen a few times. This rearrangement joins TRBV11-2 to TRBJ2-2, with D uncertain. V gave up 1 base and J gave up 5 bases, with 8 bases separating them. Germline values: CDR1 SGHAT, CDR2 FQNNGV. The CDR3 extends over 14 amino acids. The CDR3 DNA reads TGTGCCAGCAGCTTAGTACTTCAGACCGGGGAGCTGTTTTTT. Its protein product is CASSLVLQTGELFF.

There are many counts of this clonotype. The chain is built from TRBV11-1 and TRBJ2-1, with TRBD2 as a possible D gene (6 bases). V was clipped by 4 bases and J by 10 bases, with 29 bases between them. The CDR3 runs 18 residues. Germline assignment: CDR1 SGHAT and CDR2 FQDESV (reference sequence). CDR3 coding DNA: TGTGCCAGCAGCTCAGCCATATTCCGGGACTCCCCTGAATGGGAGCAGTTCTTC. This encodes CASSSAIFRDSPEWEQFF.

This clonotype has ten or more counts. This rearrangement joins TRBV20-1 to TRBJ2-1; D not certain. Trimming shortened V by 6 bases and J by 3 bases, and 18 bases separated the two germline ends. This CDR3 comprises 15 residues. From germline, CDR1 is DFQATT and CDR2 SNEGSKA (reference sequence). For the CDR3, the DNA is TGCAGTGCCTACGTAGAGTACTCAAGCTACAATGAGCAGTTCTTC. This encodes CSAYVEYSSYNEQFF.

This clonotype was counted at least ten times. This chain uses TRBV10-3 with TRBJ2-1; 15 positions agree with TRBD2. Germline CDR1 ENHRY, CDR2 SYGVKD. The CDR3 runs to 18 residues. Trimming cost V 6 bases and J 6 bases; bases outside gene matches: 12. CDR3 amino acids: CAISFSGLAGGSGNEQFF. Here the CDR3 DNA reads TGTGCCATCAGCTTCTCGGGACTAGCGGGAGGAAGTGGCAATGAGCAGTTCTTC.

This clonotype was detected only a few times. The chain's CDR3 is CASSGGTENGPETQYF. The CDR3 DNA is TGTGCCAGCAGTGGGGGGACAGAGAACGGACCAGAGACCCAGTACTTC. The chain has TRBV2 and TRBJ2-5; TRBD1 agrees at 7 bases. Trimming removed 4 bases from V and 4 bases from J; junction bases left unmatched: 12. CDR3 length equals 16 residues. The germline gives CDR1 SNHLY, CDR2 FYNNEI. The full variable domain, in which reference TRBV2 and TRBJ2-5 provide the parts outside the CDR3, is EPEVTQTPSHQVTQMGQEVILRCVPISNHLYFYWYRQILGQKVEFLVSFYNNEISEKSEIFDDQFSVERPDGSNFTLKIRSTKLEDSAMYFCASSGGTENGPETQYFGPGTRLLVL.

There are many counts of this clonotype. V is TRBV18 and J is TRBJ2-3, with 10 positions matching TRBD2. Germline V CDR1 and CDR2: KGHSH, LQKENI. This CDR3 contains 17 residues. With V trimmed by 1 base and J by 3 bases, 7 bases remained unmatched. The DNA of the CDR3 is TGTGCCAGCTCACCACGGTCTAGCGGGAGTATGACAGATACGCAGTATTTT. Translating it yields CASSPRSSGSMTDTQYF.

This clonotype was recorded at least ten times. The chain uses TRBV27 and TRBJ2-1, with 8 bases that match TRBD2. CDR1 MNHEY and CDR2 SMNVEV come from the germline V gene (reference sequence). This CDR3 comprises 16 residues. The J segment lost 5 bases and the V segment lost 1 base, leaving 7 bases of the junction unmatched. DNA for the CDR3: TGTGCCAGCAGTTTATGGGCGGGAGGCCCGAACAATGAGCAGTTCTTC. This encodes CASSLWAGGPNNEQFF.

There are many counts of this clonotype. The chain employs TRBV24-1 and TRBJ1-5; TRBD1 matches 8 bases. The CDR3 is made up of 13 amino acids. Germline CDR1 KGHDR, CDR2 SFDVKD. V trimming: 9 bases; J trimming: 5 bases; junction bases outside the gene matches: 5. DNA for the CDR3: TGTGCCACCGGGCAGGGGGCTTATCAGCCCCAGCATTTT. Translated: CATGQGAYQPQHF.

The sample holds many counts of this clonotype. As DNA, the CDR3 is TGTGCCAGCAGTCGGATCCACTACAATGAGCAGTTCTTC. Its protein product is CASSRIHYNEQFF. The J gene is TRBJ2-1, the V gene TRBV12-3 or TRBV12-4; D is unclear. This CDR3 contains 13 residues. V lost 5 bases to trimming and J lost 3 bases, with 8 bases between them.

In its sample, this clonotype was seen many times. Relative to the germline gene, one junction end is altered; a read error may explain this. The chain has TRBV27 and TRBJ2-1; no definite D call. Germline CDR1 is MNHEY and CDR2 is SMNVEV (reference sequence). The CDR3 has 14 amino acids. Written as DNA, the CDR3 is TGCGCCAGCAGCTTGCGGAGCTCCTACAATGAGCAGTTCTTC. Translating it yields CASSLRSSYNEQFF.

At least ten counts were recorded for this clonotype. V and J are TRBV5-1 and TRBJ2-2; D could derive from TRBD1 or TRBD2 (5 bases each). V lost 0 bases and J lost 4, with 10 bases in between. Germline V CDR1 and CDR2: SGHRS, YFSETQ. The CDR3 spans 15 residues. In DNA, the CDR3 is TGCGCCAGCAGCTTGGTGAGGGGCCGCACCGGGGAGCTGTTTTTT. Protein product: CASSLVRGRTGELFF.

This clonotype was detected a few times. This chain uses TRBV13 with TRBJ2-1; D might be TRBD2 (5 bases). Germline V gives CDR1 PRHDT, CDR2 FYEKMQ (reference sequence). The CDR3 is 19 residues long. Deletions cut 0 bases from V and 4 bases from J, with 22 bases between. CDR3 sequence: CASSLGFRQRTLIYNEQFF. The CDR3 DNA follows: TGTGCCAGCAGCTTAGGATTCCGGCAGCGGACCCTAATTTACAATGAGCAGTTCTTC.

This clonotype was seen repeatedly, ten times or more. The rearrangement joins TRBV4-2 to TRBJ2-1; no clear D. CDR3 size: 13 residues. Trimming removed 0 bases from V and 7 bases from J, with 7 bases in between. The germline V gene encodes CDR1 LGHNA and CDR2 YNFKEQ. The CDR3 loop is CASSQDGINEQFF. CDR3 bases: TGTGCCAGCAGCCAAGATGGGATAAATGAGCAGTTCTTC.

This clonotype was counted many times. V gene TRBV5-1 combines with J gene TRBJ1-1; D is undetermined. Germline values: CDR1 SGHRS, CDR2 YFSETQ. Trimming pared 4 bases from V and 7 bases from J, leaving 14 bases between. The CDR3 totals 13 residues. In DNA, the CDR3 is TGCGCCAGCAGCGAAAGCCGGCGGGGTGAAGCTTTCTTT. The encoded protein is CASSESRRGEAFF.

The chain carries TRBV2 and TRBJ2-7, with 7 positions matching TRBD1. V shed 6 bases, J shed 0 bases, and the junction held 5 bases outside the gene matches. The CDR3 spans 14 residues. CDR1 is SNHLY and CDR2 is FYNNEI in the germline V gene. The CDR3 loop is CASSLTGNSYEQYF. The CDR3 DNA reads as TGTGCCAGCAGCCTGACAGGGAACTCCTACGAGCAGTACTTC.

There are many counts of this clonotype. The chain recombines TRBV5-1 with TRBJ2-7; 8 bases align to TRBD2. Germline CDR1 SGHRS, CDR2 YFSETQ. Trimming removed 0 bases from V and 0 bases from J; junction bases left unmatched: 5. The length of the CDR3 is 16 residues. CDR3 DNA: TGCGCCAGCAGCTTGGCCGGTAGCGGGACCTCCTACGAGCAGTACTTC. Translating gives CASSLAGSGTSYEQYF.

This clonotype was counted ten times or more. This chain uses TRBV15 with TRBJ2-3; D uncertain. The CDR3 runs 14 residues. V was shortened by 3 bases and J by 2 bases, with 9 bases between the two germline ends. Germline CDR1 and CDR2: LNHNV and YYDKDF (reference sequence). Written as DNA, the CDR3 is TGTGCCACCAGCAGGGCCAGCCCCACAGATACGCAGTATTTT. Protein: CATSRASPTDTQYF. Variable domain in full (rest from reference TRBV15 and TRBJ2-3): DAMVIQNPRYQVTQFGKPVTLSCSQTLNHNVMYWYQQKSSQAPKLLFHYYDKDFNNEADTPDNFQSRRPNTSFCFLDIRSPGLGDTAMYLCATSRASPTDTQYFGPGTRLTVL.

With regard to this clonotype: This may be a read error: a much more frequent sequence differs by one nucleotide. V is TRBV29-1 and J is TRBJ2-7; D is uncertain. In germline, CDR1 is SQVTM, CDR2 ANQGSEA. CDR3 length: 12 amino acids. The CDR3 nucleotides read TGCAGCGTTGAAGATCGCAGCTACGACCAGTACTTC. Its protein is CSVEDRSYDQYF.

This clonotype has ten or more counts. The chain uses TRBV4-3 and TRBJ2-1; D call uncertain. The V and J ends lost 0 bases and 4 bases respectively, with 10 bases between them. The CDR3 has 15 amino acids. Germline CDR1 is LGHNA and CDR2 is YSLEER. CDR3 loop: CASSQDLPPYNEQFF. As DNA, the CDR3 is TGCGCCAGCAGCCAAGATCTACCCCCATACAATGAGCAGTTCTTC.

In its sample, this clonotype was seen many times. The V call is TRBV12-3 or TRBV12-4, the J call TRBJ2-2, with 13 positions matching TRBD2. The CDR3 loop spans 14 amino acids. The V and J ends lost 8 bases and 6 bases, in that order; junction bases with no gene match: 3. CDR3: CASSGLAGAGELFF. CDR3 in DNA: TGTGCCAGCTCAGGACTAGCGGGAGCCGGGGAGCTGTTTTTT.

There are many counts of this clonotype. The chain has TRBV2 and TRBJ2-3; D possibly corresponds to TRBD2 (6 bases). Germline CDR1 reads SNHLY; CDR2 reads FYNNEI. V was clipped by 4 bases and J by 6 bases, with 14 bases between them. The CDR3 has 14 residues. As DNA, the CDR3 is TGTGCCAGCAGTGGGCTGGGGGGTAGCGATACGCAGTATTTT. Translated: CASSGLGGSDTQYF.